A single sample is the source of the 29 T cell receptor beta chains below, sequenced in a study of vaccination and CD4 T cells after COVID-19 (dated by TCRdb to between 2021 and 2024). Taken with the paper, the label for treatment or condition translates to: roughly 10-day PBMC culture with coronavirus spike peptide pools or control peptides (ViraFEST assay). The library was produced with PCR. TCRdb names Illumina iSeq 100 as the instrument used. TCR sequencing of DNA from cultured CD4+ T cells used the Oncomine TCR Beta short-read assay at the Johns Hopkins FTIC core. TCRdb ran its own pipeline on the public reads, namely fastp trimming at Q25 and MiXCR clone calling, and kept in-frame beta chains. CDR3 protein duplicates are merged, each entry listing the most common genes and DNA. In this sample the table shows about 4,200 distinct CDR3 sequences, 35% to 50% of which occur a single time. The top ten clones comprise around 40% of the sample.

No antigen is known for these receptors. Sequenced sample: CD4+ T cells from blood, cultured in vitro. The receptors come from a human donor who had recovered from COVID-19.

This clonotype was picked up a small number of times. V usage is TRBV20-1 and J usage is TRBJ1-1; no clear D. Germline CDR1 and CDR2: DFQATT and SNEGSKA (reference sequence). V lost 1 base to trimming and J lost 5 bases, with 14 bases between them. This CDR3 spans 14 amino acids. The CDR3 DNA is TGCAGTGCTAGAGCGTCCTTCGGGCATACTGAAGCTTTCTTT. It encodes CSARASFGHTEAFF.

This clonotype came up a few times. V and J are TRBV20-1 and TRBJ2-2; TRBD2 matches at 10 bases. With 2 bases clipped from V and 4 bases from J, the junction kept 4 bases outside the gene matches. Germline CDR1 is DFQATT and CDR2 is SNEGSKA (reference sequence). CDR3 length: 15 amino acids. The CDR3 protein is CSARSLAGVTGELFF. Written as DNA, the CDR3 is TGCAGTGCTAGATCGCTAGCGGGAGTCACCGGGGAGCTGTTTTTT.

V and J are TRBV27 and TRBJ2-5; 13 nucleotides align to TRBD2. Trimming removed 2 bases from V and 1 base from J; junction bases left unmatched: 7. The CDR3 has 18 residues. From germline, CDR1 is MNHEY and CDR2 SMNVEV (reference sequence). The CDR3 sequence: CASSLRRTSGSVQETQYF. In nucleotides, the CDR3 is TGTGCCAGCAGTTTAAGAAGGACTAGCGGGAGTGTCCAAGAGACCCAGTACTTC.

The chain couples TRBV15 to TRBJ1-3, with D possibly being TRBD1 (6 bases). V dropped 3 bases and J dropped 6 bases, with 15 bases sitting between them. Germline V gene sequence: CDR1 LNHNV, CDR2 YYDKDF (reference sequence). CDR3 length: 15 residues. This CDR3 is CATSRNRVGENTIYF. In DNA form, the CDR3 reads TGTGCCACCAGCAGGAACAGGGTTGGTGAAAACACCATATATTTT.

The chain couples TRBV6-1 to TRBJ1-4; 8 bases map to TRBD1. Germline assignment: CDR1 MNHNS and CDR2 SASEGT. The V gene end was trimmed by 11 bases and the J gene end by 5 bases; junction bases not matched to a gene: 13. This CDR3 contains 15 residues. In DNA, the CDR3 is TGTGCCGGCGGAACGGGACAGGCGAGAAATGAAAAACTGTTTTTT. Protein: CAGGTGQARNEKLFF.

The chain is built from TRBV7-9 and TRBJ2-5; TRBD2 matches at 7 bases. Germline CDR1 reads SEHNR; CDR2 reads FQNEAQ (reference sequence). V lost 0 bases, J lost 5 bases, and 6 bases stayed unmatched. The CDR3 extends over 15 amino acids. The CDR3 bases are TGTGCCAGCAGCTTAGCTCGATGGGAGGGGGAGACCCAGTACTTC. Its protein is CASSLARWEGETQYF.

The chain couples TRBV23-1 to TRBJ2-3; 11 bases align to TRBD1. TRBV23-1 is an ORF; its function is uncertain. After removal of 9 bases from V and 3 bases from J, the junction contained 5 bases not matched to a gene. This CDR3 is 14 amino acids long. The DNA of the CDR3 is TGCGCCAGACGGACAGGGGGCGCGACAGATACGCAGTATTTT. It translates to CARRTGGATDTQYF.

The chain employs TRBV20-1 and TRBJ1-6; D uncertain. Germline V CDR1 and CDR2: DFQATT, SNEGSKA (reference sequence). The V end lost 2 bases, the J end lost 9 bases, and 11 bases lay between the germline ends. This CDR3 is 13 amino acids long. The CDR3 reads CSARSWATSPLHF. CDR3 sequence (DNA): TGCAGTGCTAGATCTTGGGCCACTTCACCCCTCCACTTT.

V usage is TRBV2 and J usage is TRBJ1-2, with D perhaps TRBD1 (5 bases). CDR3 length equals 14 residues. Germline lookup yields CDR1 SNHLY and CDR2 FYNNEI. V was shortened by 0 bases and J by 8 bases, with 13 bases between the two germline ends. The CDR3 bases are TGTGCCAGCAGTGAAGCGGGGTGGGGCTCGGGCTACACCTTC. This encodes CASSEAGWGSGYTF.

The V and J genes are TRBV6-4 and TRBJ1-1, with 8 bases lining up with TRBD1. The CDR3 has 15 residues. Trimming cost V 0 bases and J 3 bases; bases outside gene matches: 3. The germline V gene encodes CDR1 MRHNA and CDR2 SNTAGT. This CDR3 is CASSDSSGGYTEAFF. As DNA, the CDR3 is TGTGCCAGCAGTGACTCATCAGGGGGCTACACTGAAGCTTTCTTT.

The V call is TRBV6-1, the J call TRBJ2-5, with D maybe TRBD2 (5 bases). This CDR3 spans 13 amino acids. Germline CDR1 reads MNHNS; CDR2 reads SASEGT. Trimming shortened V by 8 bases and J by 5 bases, and 15 bases separated the two germline ends. CDR3 residues: CASRAPGSETQYF. Written as DNA, the CDR3 is TGTGCCAGCCGGGCCCCGGGAAGCGAGACCCAGTACTTC.

This chain joins TRBV11-2 and TRBJ1-1; D gene ambiguous. The CDR3 contains 15 residues. Germline-derived CDR1 and CDR2 are SGHAT and FQNNGV. The V and J ends lost 4 bases and 8 bases respectively, with 20 bases between them. In nucleotides, the CDR3 is TGTGCCAGCAGCTCGGATAGGTTTTATGTTTCGGAAGCTTTCTTT. Its protein product is CASSSDRFYVSEAFF.

This clonotype was recorded a few times. The CDR3 loop is CASTAEMIAGLETQYF. CDR3 coding DNA: TGTGCCAGCACAGCAGAGATGATAGCGGGGCTGGAGACCCAGTACTTC. V is TRBV2 and J is TRBJ2-5, with TRBD2 matching over 8 bases. Trimming cost V 7 bases and J 5 bases; bases outside gene matches: 15. CDR3 length: 16 residues. Germline CDR1 and CDR2: SNHLY and FYNNEI.

The CDR3 nucleotides read TGTGCCAGCAGCTTAGCTGCAGACTATGGCTACACCTTC. Translation: CASSLAADYGYTF. V gene TRBV7-2 combines with J gene TRBJ1-2; D is ambiguous. The CDR3 runs to 13 residues. V lost 0 bases and J lost 3, with 5 bases in between. The germline gives CDR1 SGHTA, CDR2 FQGNSA.

The chain is built from TRBV20-1 and TRBJ2-7; D is unclear. V shed 5 bases and J shed 0 bases, with 11 bases lying between them. Germline CDR1 and CDR2: DFQATT and SNEGSKA (reference sequence). The CDR3 is made up of 13 amino acids. CDR3 sequence: CSAGPGYSYEQYF. The CDR3 DNA sequence: TGCAGTGCTGGGCCTGGGTACTCCTACGAGCAGTACTTC.

This clonotype qualifies as medium-sized. The rearrangement uses TRBV27 and TRBJ2-2; TRBD1 matches at 12 bases. The CDR3 has 17 residues. CDR1 MNHEY and CDR2 SMNVEV come from the germline V gene (reference sequence). J was trimmed by 1 base and V by 4 bases; bases with no gene match: 4. DNA of the CDR3: TGTGCCAGCAGTTCTGGGACAGGGGGCTTGAACACCGGGGAGCTGTTTTTT. Protein: CASSSGTGGLNTGELFF.

The chain links TRBV20-1 to TRBJ2-5, with 12 bases aligning to TRBD2. The CDR3 is 17 residues long. The V segment lost 3 bases and the J segment 7 bases; nucleotides outside the gene matches: 15. Germline-derived CDR1 and CDR2 are DFQATT and SNEGSKA (reference sequence). CDR3 bases: TGCAGTGCTAGTTGGTCTAGCGGGAGGGATAGTTTAGGGACCCAGTACTTC. Amino acids: CSASWSSGRDSLGTQYF.

This chain joins TRBV7-2 and TRBJ2-7, with 13 positions matching TRBD2. V lost 7 bases and J lost 3; bases outside the gene matches: 3. The germline CDR1 and CDR2 sequences are SGHTA and FQGNSA. The CDR3 spans 14 residues. The CDR3 DNA is TGTGCCAGCACCCGGACTAGCGGGAGCTACGAGCAGTACTTC. As protein: CASTRTSGSYEQYF.

This clonotype is large. The chain combines TRBV10-3 with TRBJ1-5; D possibly corresponds to TRBD1 (6 bases). Germline V gene data show CDR1 as ENHRY and CDR2 as SYGVKD. The V and J ends lost 7 bases and 1 base respectively, with 14 bases between them. The CDR3 sequence is 15 residues long. CDR3 amino acids: CAIKQGLESNQPQHF. The CDR3 region has the DNA TGTGCCATCAAACAGGGCCTCGAGAGCAATCAGCCCCAGCATTTT.

This sequence joins TRBV3-1 and TRBJ1-6, with a tentative D call TRBD1 (5 bases). The CDR3 consists of 17 residues. Germline lookup yields CDR1 LGHDT and CDR2 YNNKEL (reference sequence). The V gene lost 2 bases and the J gene lost 7 bases, with 18 bases spanning the gap. The CDR3 sequence: CASSQHRGGASNSPLHF. Here the CDR3 DNA reads TGTGCCAGCAGCCAACACCGTGGAGGGGCTAGCAATTCACCCCTCCACTTT.

This chain joins TRBV29-1 and TRBJ2-1, with 9 nucleotides matching TRBD2. The CDR3 has 14 residues. The V gene end was trimmed by 2 bases and the J gene end by 9 bases; junction bases not matched to a gene: 8. Germline values: CDR1 SQVTM, CDR2 ANQGSEA. The CDR3 nucleotides read TGCAGCGTTGAACTAGCGGGAAGTCGTATTGAGCAGTTCTTC. Its protein product is CSVELAGSRIEQFF.

CDR3: CATSVGTPEAFF. The DNA of the CDR3 is TGTGCCACCTCTGTCGGGACTCCTGAAGCTTTCTTT. V usage is TRBV21-1 and J usage is TRBJ1-1. TRBV21-1 has pseudogene status. The length of the CDR3 is 12 residues.

This sequence joins TRBV10-3 and TRBJ1-3; TRBD1 might be the D (5 bases). The V end was cut by 6 bases, the J end by 1 base, with 10 bases between. The length of the CDR3 is 14 residues. The germline CDR1 and CDR2 sequences are ENHRY and SYGVKD. The CDR3: CAIRETASGNTIYF. The CDR3 DNA reads as TGTGCCATCAGAGAGACAGCATCTGGAAACACCATATATTTT.

This clonotype was found once. The chain joins TRBV6-1 to TRBJ2-7, with TRBD1 matching over 7 bases. The CDR3 runs to 14 residues. V shed 5 bases and J 2 bases; nucleotides not matched to a gene: 6. In germline, CDR1 is MNHNS, CDR2 SASEGT. The CDR3 nucleotides are TGTGCCAGCAGTCCTCGACAGGGACCCTACGAGCAGTACTTC. This gives the protein CASSPRQGPYEQYF.

V and J are TRBV27 and TRBJ2-2; D possibly matches TRBD1 or TRBD2 (6 bases each). V dropped 3 bases and J dropped 3 bases, with 17 bases sitting between them. Per germline, CDR1 MNHEY and CDR2 SMNVEV (reference sequence). The CDR3 totals 17 residues. In DNA, the CDR3 is TGTGCCAGCAGTTTTATGTGGGGGGCAGGCGACACCGGGGAGCTGTTTTTT. As protein: CASSFMWGAGDTGELFF.

This sequence joins TRBV20-1 and TRBJ2-4, with a weak D call TRBD2 (5 bases). Trimming cost V 1 base and J 6 bases, with 13 bases left between them. There are 14 residues in the CDR3. CDR1 DFQATT and CDR2 SNEGSKA come from the germline V gene (reference sequence). CDR3 amino acids: CSARVKFRGNIQYF. Written as DNA, the CDR3 is TGCAGTGCTAGAGTTAAGTTCCGGGGAAACATTCAGTACTTC.

This clonotype was detected only a few times. This chain connects TRBV28 to TRBJ1-6; a possible D gene is TRBD1 (5 bases). Germline V gene data show CDR1 as MDHEN and CDR2 as SYDVKM. This CDR3 is 15 amino acids long. The V end was cut by 7 bases, the J end by 12 bases, with 22 bases between. The CDR3 spells CASTPAGQRAGPLHF. CDR3 nucleotides: TGTGCCAGCACCCCAGCCGGACAAAGGGCGGGACCCCTCCACTTT.

Judged by abundance, this clonotype is large (0.1 to 1%). The chain couples TRBV19 to TRBJ2-1; D may be TRBD2 (7 bases). Germline CDR1 and CDR2: LNHDA and SQIVND (reference sequence). V shed 3 bases and J shed 6 bases, with 15 bases lying between them. CDR3 length: 15 residues. This CDR3 is CASSIPRGGSNEQFF. CDR3 nucleotide sequence: TGTGCCAGTAGTATTCCTAGGGGGGGATCCAATGAGCAGTTCTTC.

This clonotype has a single count. The V and J genes are TRBV5-4 and TRBJ2-3; D gene ambiguous. The CDR3 sequence is 18 residues long. Trimming cost V 2 bases and J 0 bases, with 19 bases left between them. Per germline, CDR1 SGHNT and CDR2 YYREEE (reference sequence). The CDR3 here is CASSFRVFGVGSTDTQYF. As DNA, the CDR3 is TGTGCCAGCAGCTTTAGGGTCTTCGGCGTGGGAAGCACAGATACGCAGTATTTT.